One and the same sample provided the 14 T cell receptor beta chains below, sequenced in a study of regulatory T cells in long-lasting Graves disease (dated by TCRdb to the early 2020s). The library was prepared using multiplex PCR. TCRdb records Illumina HiSeq 4000 as the sequencer. TCR beta libraries were built with iRepertoire HTBI primers and Arm-PCR amplification of CDR3 regions. Starting from the raw public reads, TCRdb applied fastp trimming at Q25, assembled clones with MiXCR and retained in-frame beta chains. Rows are unified per CDR3 protein, each entry keeping the most common DNA and genes. In this sample the table shows about 400,000 distinct CDR3 sequences, around 16% of which occur a single time. Jointly, the top ten make up about 24% of the sample. The sample's time point label is to be understood as: newly diagnosed GD, antithyroid drugs for less than 3 months. RNA was extracted from PBMCs in TRIzol for both TCR sequencing and RNA sequencing.

Sequenced here: peripheral blood mononuclear cells (PBMCs), sampled at new diagnosis, from a patient treated with antithyroid drugs. The receptor set was obtained from a female donor with Graves disease.

This clonotype was found many times. This chain links TRBV2 with TRBJ1-2; TRBD1 agrees at 8 bases. V lost 7 bases and J lost 4; bases outside the gene matches: 5. The CDR3 totals 13 residues. Per germline, CDR1 SNHLY and CDR2 FYNNEI. The CDR3 DNA reads TGTGCCAGCACCCCACAGGGGGGCTATGGCTACACCTTC. Translation gives CASTPQGGYGYTF.

Note on this clonotype: Because it lacks the conserved phenylalanine or tryptophan at the end, this CDR3 is likely a read error. The chain has TRBV6-2 or TRBV6-3 and TRBJ2-1, with 9 bases lining up with TRBD2. The CDR3 runs 17 residues. The germline V gene has CDR1 MNHEY and CDR2 SVGEGT. Germline trimming cut 0 bases from V and 4 bases from J; bases unmatched to any gene: 7. The CDR3, as DNA: TGTGCCAGCAGTTACTCCCCCTTAGCGGGAGTTTACAATGAGCAGTTCCTC. The encoded protein is CASSYSPLAGVYNEQFL.

This chain links TRBV29-1 with TRBJ1-4; no definite D call. This CDR3 is built from 16 residues. Germline CDR1 reads SQVTM; CDR2 reads ANQGSEA. V was pared by 0 bases and J by 8 bases, with 19 bases between. The CDR3 nucleotides read TGCAGCGTTGAAGATGAACATTACACAAAAGGGGAAAAACTGTTTTTT. As protein: CSVEDEHYTKGEKLFF. The variable domain in full, with the rest retrieved from reference TRBV29-1 and TRBJ1-4, is SAVISQKPSRDICQRGTSLTIQCQVDSQVTMMFWYRQQPGQSLTLIATANQGSEATYESGFVIDKFPISRPNLTFSTLTVSNMSPEDSSIYLCSVEDEHYTKGEKLFFGSGTQLSVL.

This clonotype was observed a few times. This clone may be a read error of a much larger clone one base away. This chain connects TRBV12-3 or TRBV12-4 to TRBJ2-3; D gene unclear. The V end lost 1 base, the J end lost 2 bases, and 7 bases lay between the germline ends. CDR3 length equals 14 residues. The CDR3 region is CASSLDNYTDTQYF. The CDR3 coding sequence is TGTGCCAGCAGTTTAGACAACTACACAGATACGCAGTATTTT.

This clonotype was observed at least ten times. The gene calls are TRBV5-1 and TRBJ2-7; D gene uncertain. In germline, CDR1 is SGHRS, CDR2 YFSETQ. CDR3 length equals 13 residues. The ends were cut back, 0 bases at V and 3 bases at J, with 7 bases in the middle. The CDR3 region is CASSLDVRYEQYF. As DNA, the CDR3 is TGCGCCAGCAGCTTGGACGTCCGCTACGAGCAGTACTTC.

This clonotype was observed many times. The V and J genes are TRBV3-1 and TRBJ1-4, with D possibly being TRBD1 (6 bases). The germline gives CDR1 LGHDT, CDR2 YNNKEL (reference sequence). The CDR3 has 15 residues. Deletions cut 4 bases from V and 8 bases from J, with 17 bases between. The CDR3 loop is CASSPRGYDGEKLFF. The DNA for the CDR3 is TGTGCCAGCAGCCCCAGGGGATACGATGGGGAAAAACTGTTTTTT.

Concerning this clonotype itself: A read error likely explains this, since a far larger clone differs by one base. The chain employs TRBV5-6 and TRBJ2-3, with D perhaps TRBD1 or TRBD2 (5 bases each). The J call may be faulty, since TRBJ2-7 better matches the DNA end. Germline V gene sequence: CDR1 SGHDT, CDR2 YYEEEE. This CDR3 region has 14 residues. The DNA of the CDR3 is TGTGCCAGCAGCTTCCAGGGAGACTCCTACGAGCAGTACTTC. Amino acid sequence: CASSFQGDSYEQYF.

The V and J genes are TRBV20-1 and TRBJ2-5; maybe TRBD2 (5 bases). V shed 1 base and J shed 5 bases, with 14 bases lying between them. Germline CDR1 and CDR2: DFQATT and SNEGSKA (reference sequence). The CDR3 totals 14 residues. The CDR3 sequence: CSARGRMMRETQYF. Here the CDR3 DNA reads TGCAGTGCTAGAGGGAGGATGATGAGGGAGACCCAGTACTTC.

This clonotype showed up many times. This rearrangement joins TRBV13 to TRBJ2-1; 7 bases fit TRBD1. Losses at the gene ends were 0 bases for V and 10 bases for J; bases not matched to a gene: 6. Germline V gene lookup returns CDR1 PRHDT and CDR2 FYEKMQ (reference sequence). The CDR3 length is 14 residues. The CDR3 sequence: CASSLGRGQNEQFF. The CDR3 nucleotides are TGTGCCAGCAGCTTAGGCCGGGGACAGAACGAGCAGTTCTTC. Variable domain in full (rest from reference TRBV13 and TRBJ2-1): AAGVIQSPRHLIKEKRETATLKCYPIPRHDTVYWYQQGPGQDPQFLISFYEKMQSDKGSIPDRFSAQQFSDYHSELNMSSLELGDSALYFCASSLGRGQNEQFFGPGTRLTVL.

The chain couples TRBV30 to TRBJ2-1; D perhaps matches TRBD1 (5 bases). Between the trimmed V and J ends, which lost 0 bases and 1 base, there was a span of 13 bases. Germline V gene lookup returns CDR1 GTSNPN and CDR2 SVGIG (reference sequence). The length of the CDR3 is 16 residues. The CDR3 sequence: CAWSVLPGFSYNEQFF. For the CDR3, the DNA is TGTGCCTGGAGTGTACTCCCAGGGTTTTCCTACAATGAGCAGTTCTTC.

This clonotype was seen at least ten times. The rearrangement joins TRBV2 to TRBJ1-1, with D unclear. Germline V lookup: CDR1 SNHLY, CDR2 FYNNEI. Trimming took 0 bases from V and 0 from J, leaving 8 bases between them. The CDR3 contains 15 residues. Here the CDR3 reads CASSEARMVNTEAFF. The CDR3 nucleotides read TGTGCCAGCAGTGAAGCGAGAATGGTGAACACTGAAGCTTTCTTT.

In this sample, this clonotype turned up many times. J is TRBJ2-7 and V is TRBV27, with 10 bases that match TRBD1. Germline V lookup: CDR1 MNHEY, CDR2 SMNVEV (reference sequence). The CDR3 is 14 residues long. V shed 8 bases, J shed 5 bases, and the junction held 9 bases outside the gene matches. CDR3 amino acids: CASSMGTGVHEQYF. The CDR3 DNA reads as TGTGCCAGCTCCATGGGGACAGGGGTCCACGAGCAGTACTTC.

On this clonotype: The junction shows a germline mismatch at one end, possibly a read error. V gene TRBV7-9 combines with J gene TRBJ2-7; TRBD2 agrees at 15 bases. This CDR3 is built from 16 residues. CDR1 is SEHNR and CDR2 is FQNEAQ in the germline V gene (reference sequence). Here the CDR3 DNA reads TGTGCCGGCAGCTTAGCGGGGACTAGCGGGAGGTACGAGCAGTACTTC. It encodes CAGSLAGTSGRYEQYF.

This clonotype has at least ten counts. A read error may produce the germline difference seen at one junction end. Here the CDR3 reads CASMAPSSYEQYF. Here the CDR3 DNA reads TGTGCGAGCATGGCTCCGAGCTCCTACGAGCAGTACTTC. The chain couples TRBV12-3 or TRBV12-4 to TRBJ2-7; D remains ambiguous. This CDR3 spans 13 amino acids.